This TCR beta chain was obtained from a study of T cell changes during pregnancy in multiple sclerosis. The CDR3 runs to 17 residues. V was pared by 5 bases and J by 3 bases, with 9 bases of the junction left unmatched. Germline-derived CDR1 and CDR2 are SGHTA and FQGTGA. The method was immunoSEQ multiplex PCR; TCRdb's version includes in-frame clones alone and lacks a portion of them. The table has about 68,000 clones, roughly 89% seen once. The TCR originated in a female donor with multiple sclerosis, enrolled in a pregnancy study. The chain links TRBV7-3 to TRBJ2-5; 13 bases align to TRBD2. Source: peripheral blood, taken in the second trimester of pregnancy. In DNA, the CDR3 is TGTGCCAGCAGCCTGAGACTAGCGGGGGGAAAAAAAGAGACCCAGTACTTC. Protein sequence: CASSLRLAGGKKETQYF.